This T cell receptor beta chain is from a study of T-cell memory formation after mild COVID-19. Study summary: Most TCR clusters belonged to a single donor. Study-wide points: Later expanders leaned CD4+, whereas clones that contracted between day 15 and 85 were balanced CD4/CD8. The appearance of some responding clones in pre-infection memory suggested that cross-reactive memory joined. Mainly in CM and EM were contracting CD4+ clones; CD8+ were in EMRA.

Each CDR3 protein is one row after TCRdb ran MiXCR on the 5' RACE reads. The sample includes hundreds of thousands of distinct CDR3 sequences, 13% to 15% seen only once; the top ten take roughly 22%. Trimming pared 2 bases from V and 4 bases from J, leaving 12 bases between. There are 14 residues in the CDR3. The germline V gene encodes CDR1 DFQATT and CDR2 SNEGSKA (reference sequence). This clonotype showed up just a few times. The antigen is unknown. This chain joins TRBV20-1 and TRBJ2-1, with D maybe TRBD1 (6 bases). The sequenced sample consisted of PBMCs or a T cell subset sorted from them (not recorded which). The receptor was derived from a man between 18 and 29 years old who had mild COVID-19 (a few samples of this study predate the infection). Cell type and time point are not known. The CDR3 reads CSARQGPAYNEQFF. As DNA, the CDR3 is TGCAGTGCTAGACAGGGGCCAGCATACAATGAGCAGTTCTTC.